These 14 T cell receptor beta chains were all obtained from the same sample, sequenced in a study of T cell changes during pregnancy in multiple sclerosis. TCRdb keeps only in-frame clones here, not all; method: immunoSEQ multiplex PCR. The data hold about 40,000 clones, with 93% observed a single time. The sequencing here drew on CD4+ T cells from peripheral blood mononuclear cells, taken in the first trimester of pregnancy. The receptors were sampled from a female donor with multiple sclerosis, enrolled in a pregnancy study.

This clone came up once. The chain recombines TRBV19 with TRBJ1-3; D not resolved. There are 13 residues in the CDR3. V shed 6 bases and J shed 0 bases, with 6 bases lying between them. CDR1 is LNHDA, CDR2 SQIVND, per germline (reference sequence). CDR3 in amino acids: CASRAVSGNTIYF. As DNA, the CDR3 is TGTGCCAGTAGAGCGGTCTCTGGAAACACCATATATTTT.

The chain couples TRBV5-8 to TRBJ2-1; TRBD1 matches 10 bases. The trim removed 4 bases at V and 6 bases at J, leaving 7 bases unmatched. The CDR3 is made up of 15 amino acids. Germline loops: CDR1 SGHTS, CDR2 YDEGEE. CDR3 sequence reads: CASSLGQGHSNEQFF. CDR3 DNA: TGTGCCAGCAGCCTGGGACAGGGGCACAGCAATGAGCAGTTCTTC.

This chain uses TRBV5-1 with TRBJ2-3; 8 bases are a match to TRBD1. Losses at the gene ends were 4 bases for V and 0 bases for J; bases not matched to a gene: 1. The CDR3 sequence is 14 residues long. Per germline, CDR1 SGHRS and CDR2 YFSETQ. The CDR3 sequence is CASSRTGSTDTQYF. Written as DNA, the CDR3 is TGCGCCAGCAGCCGGACAGGGAGCACAGATACGCAGTATTTT.

This clone was seen only once. V usage is TRBV29-1 and J usage is TRBJ1-2, with 8 positions matching TRBD1. The CDR3 is made up of 11 amino acids. Trimming cost V 8 bases and J 8 bases; bases outside gene matches: 7. From germline, CDR1 is SQVTM and CDR2 ANQGSEA. CDR3 sequence (DNA): TGCAGCTCCAGGGGGCGCGAGGGCTACACCTTC. It encodes CSSRGREGYTF. Together with reference TRBV29-1 and TRBJ1-2, the CDR3 gives the full variable domain: SAVISQKPSRDICQRGTSLTIQCQVDSQVTMMFWYRQQPGQSLTLIATANQGSEATYESGFVIDKFPISRPNLTFSTLTVSNMSPEDSSIYLCSSRGREGYTFGSGTRLTVV.

The J gene is TRBJ2-5, the V gene TRBV2; D gene uncertain. The CDR3 covers 12 residues. V was cut by 5 bases and J by 0 bases, with 4 bases left in between. Germline assignment: CDR1 SNHLY and CDR2 FYNNEI. In DNA, the CDR3 is TGTGCCAGCAGTCTTTACCAAGAGACCCAGTACTTC. It encodes CASSLYQETQYF.

The rearrangement uses TRBV6-6 and TRBJ1-2; D is perhaps TRBD1 (5 bases). The germline V gene has CDR1 MNHNY and CDR2 SVGAGI (reference sequence). The germline V and J ends were trimmed by 0 bases and 11 bases, with 16 bases remaining between them. The CDR3 runs 14 residues. CDR3 bases: TGTGCCAGCAGTTACTCTAGACAGACCGCTAGGTACACCTTC. Protein sequence: CASSYSRQTARYTF.

This clone came up once. The rearrangement joins TRBV5-1 to TRBJ1-1; a weak D match, TRBD1 (5 bases). The CDR3 covers 14 residues. Trimming stripped 4 bases from V and 4 bases from J, with 14 bases between. Germline V gene data show CDR1 as SGHRS and CDR2 as YFSETQ. The CDR3 nucleotides read TGCGCCAGCAGCAAAGGGGCCCTGGGCACTGAAGCTTTCTTT. Protein: CASSKGALGTEAFF.

This clone was found once. This chain uses TRBV6-6 with TRBJ1-4, with D maybe TRBD1 (6 bases). Germline V gene lookup returns CDR1 MNHNY and CDR2 SVGAGI (reference sequence). Trimming removed 5 bases from V and 3 bases from J, with 16 bases in between. There are 16 residues in the CDR3. The CDR3 sequence: CASSPPGRGANEKLFF. CDR3 bases: TGTGCCAGCAGTCCACCCGGCAGGGGTGCTAATGAAAAACTGTTTTTT.

This sequence joins TRBV28 and TRBJ2-3; tentatively, D is TRBD1 (6 bases). Germline values: CDR1 MDHEN, CDR2 SYDVKM. Trimming shortened V by 2 bases and J by 6 bases, and 18 bases separated the two germline ends. The CDR3 is 16 amino acids. The CDR3 loop is CASSLLRTVGLDTQYF. DNA of the CDR3: TGTGCCAGCAGTTTACTTCGGACAGTTGGCCTCGATACGCAGTATTTT.

This chain connects TRBV2 to TRBJ2-5, with 10 bases aligning to TRBD1. With 4 bases clipped from V and 5 bases from J, the junction kept 22 bases outside the gene matches. Per the germline V gene, CDR1 is SNHLY and CDR2 is FYNNEI. The CDR3 extends over 20 amino acids. The CDR3 DNA reads as TGTGCCAGCAGTGGGATGGGACAGGGGTCTGGCGGGACCTCAGGGGAGACCCAGTACTTC. Protein sequence: CASSGMGQGSGGTSGETQYF.

This clone was detected a few times. The chain employs TRBV10-1 and TRBJ2-7; TRBD1 is a possible D gene (5 bases). Germline values: CDR1 WNHNN, CDR2 SYGVQD (reference sequence). The CDR3 is made up of 15 amino acids. Trimming pared 1 base from V and 5 bases from J, leaving 15 bases between. The CDR3 DNA follows: TGCGCCAGCAGTGAGTGGGGCACCGGTTTGGACGAGCAGTACTTC. Amino acids: CASSEWGTGLDEQYF.

V gene TRBV4-3 combines with J gene TRBJ1-1; TRBD1 matches at 10 bases. The V gene's germline CDR1 is LGHNA and CDR2 YSLEER. Trimming removed 4 bases from V and 6 bases from J; junction bases left unmatched: 20. The length of the CDR3 is 19 residues. DNA of the CDR3: TGCGCCAGCAGCCCGACAGGGGGCTGGGCCCCACGTGATGCGTCTGAAGCTTTCTTT. Protein sequence: CASSPTGGWAPRDASEAFF.

The chain has TRBV28 and TRBJ1-2, with D unclear. The CDR3 is 11 amino acids. Germline-derived CDR1 and CDR2 are MDHEN and SYDVKM. The germline V and J ends were trimmed by 8 bases and 5 bases, with 9 bases remaining between them. The CDR3 nucleotides are TGTGCCAGCGCAGTTAAGTATGGCTACACCTTC. Its protein is CASAVKYGYTF.

This chain links TRBV5-1 with TRBJ1-1, with TRBD1 as a possible D gene (5 bases). CDR3 length: 13 amino acids. Per the germline V gene, CDR1 is SGHRS and CDR2 is YFSETQ. Trimming pared 4 bases from V and 4 bases from J, leaving 11 bases between. Here the CDR3 DNA reads TGCGCCAGCAGCGGGGTGGGGGGCACTGAAGCTTTCTTT. Amino acids: CASSGVGGTEAFF.